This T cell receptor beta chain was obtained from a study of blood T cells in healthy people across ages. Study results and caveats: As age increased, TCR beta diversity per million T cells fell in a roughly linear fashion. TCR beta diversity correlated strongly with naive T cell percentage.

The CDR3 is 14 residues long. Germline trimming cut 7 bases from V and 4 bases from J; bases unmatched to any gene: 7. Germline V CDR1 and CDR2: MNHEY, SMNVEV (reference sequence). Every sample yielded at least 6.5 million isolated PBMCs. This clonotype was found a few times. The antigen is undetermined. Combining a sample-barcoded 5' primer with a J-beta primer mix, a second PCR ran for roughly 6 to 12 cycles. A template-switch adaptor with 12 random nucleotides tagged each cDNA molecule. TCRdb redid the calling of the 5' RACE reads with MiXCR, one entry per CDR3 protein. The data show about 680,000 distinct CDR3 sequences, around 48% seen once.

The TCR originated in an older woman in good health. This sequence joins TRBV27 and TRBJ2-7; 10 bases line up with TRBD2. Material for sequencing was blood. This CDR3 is CASTNRTSGYEQYF. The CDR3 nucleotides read TGTGCCAGCACTAACCGGACTAGCGGATACGAGCAGTACTTC.